This paragraph reports one T cell receptor (beta chain). Its target is unknown. Germline V lookup: CDR1 MNHEY, CDR2 SMNVEV (reference sequence). V was pared by 6 bases and J by 0 bases, with 9 bases of the junction left unmatched. This CDR3 has 16 residues. Libraries were prepared by immunoSEQ multiplex PCR; TCRdb keeps only in-frame clonotypes and omits some of them. Of hundreds of thousands of clones listed, nearly 95% are singletons. The sample originates from a study of shared clonotypes between healthy human individuals. Study details: The composition of the donors was a couple of women and three men aged 18 to 49. The study's findings and limits: It was only blood that was sampled, and tissue repertoires likely differ.

CD45RO-negative, CCR7-positively selected cells formed the naive CD8 fraction, excluding terminally differentiated effector memory CD45RA+ cells. This clonotype was sampled from a man aged 30 to 45 in good health. The chain combines TRBV27 with TRBJ2-3; 7 positions match TRBD1. Sequencing was carried out using naive CD8+ T cells sorted from blood. CDR3 DNA: TGTGCCAGCAGCCAGGGGACAGTAGCTAGCACAGATACGCAGTATTTT. Translated, it gives CASSQGTVASTDTQYF.